Included here is one TCR beta chain sequence, with context. These data belong to a study of blood T cell repertoires in COVID-19. Original processing notes: By means of reference gene primer amplification, nucleated cell counts were estimated. Libraries were prepared by immunoSEQ multiplex PCR; TCRdb keeps only in-frame clonotypes and omits some of them. V, J and clone size derive from that table, while D and trimming were established from the DNA sequence. The sample carries 71,000 or so clones, roughly four fifths recorded once. CDR3 length: 15 amino acids. V gave up 2 bases and J gave up 4 bases; unmatched junction bases: 5. Germline V gene lookup returns CDR1 SGHTA and CDR2 FQGTGA.

The rearrangement links TRBV7-3 to TRBJ2-3, with 8 positions matching TRBD2. The receptor's source is a man aged 70 or older with acute or convalescent COVID-19. Material: peripheral blood. The DNA of the CDR3 is TGTGCCAGCAGCTTATCGGGAGGGGCGGCAGATACGCAGTATTTT. Its protein is CASSLSGGAADTQYF.